Listed below are T cell receptor beta chains from one sample, sequenced in a study of regulatory T cells in long-lasting Graves disease. MiXCR, run by TCRdb on the multiplex PCR reads, gives a single entry per CDR3 protein. This table holds 320,000 or so distinct CDR3 sequences, over 15% found once. Sample: peripheral blood mononuclear cells (PBMCs), taken at new diagnosis, from a patient treated with antithyroid drugs. All receptors derive from a female donor with Graves disease. Both conserved end residues are trimmed from each CDR3.

j_gene | v_gene | CDR3aa
TRBJ1-2 | TRBV5-1 | ASSLAEGVLYGYT
TRBJ2-5 | TRBV2 | AIWGQGGIETQY
TRBJ2-1 | TRBV7-3 | ASSPGDRGWYEQF
TRBJ2-7 | TRBV10-3 | AIRGTYEQY
TRBJ2-2 | TRBV29-1 | SVDLPAGELF
TRBJ2-5 | TRBV11-2 | ASRGRNRGEETQY
TRBJ2-7 | TRBV3-1 | ASSQVWDRFSYEQY
TRBJ2-7 | TRBV7-2 | ASSLDRSAGGPTYEQY
TRBJ2-7 | TRBV19 | ASSAGGVEYEQY
TRBJ2-3 | TRBV6-2/TRBV6-3 | ASSYRGAATDTQY
TRBJ2-1 | TRBV28 | ASSFAPSNEQF
TRBJ1-4 | TRBV15 | ATSKRGKGLSNEKLF
TRBJ2-1 | TRBV24-1 | ATSDPSLGGSNEQF
TRBJ1-3 | TRBV12-3/TRBV12-4 | ASSLGSGNTIY
TRBJ2-1 | TRBV25-1 | ASGGTGWVDEQF
TRBJ2-3 | TRBV28 | ASSSGTSGSGAQY
TRBJ2-3 | TRBV10-2 | ASSDRTSGRTDTQY
TRBJ2-5 | TRBV20-1 | SARDGANAAQY
TRBJ2-1 | TRBV9 | ASSPARGRAYNEQF
TRBJ1-2 | TRBV5-1 | ASSGWTGGDYGYT
TRBJ2-7 | TRBV12-3/TRBV12-4 | ASRRTGAANEQY
TRBJ2-7 | TRBV28 | ASSLPPGEQY
TRBJ2-1 | TRBV20-1 | SALLAGIYNEQF
TRBJ1-5 | TRBV7-9 | ASSWRTEEGPQH
TRBJ2-3 | TRBV11-3 | ASSPPGQGFYTQY
TRBJ2-5 | TRBV4-1 | ASSPGRGAQETQY
TRBJ2-1 | TRBV28 | ASSSYILAGGPDEQF
TRBJ2-1 | TRBV11-2 | ASSLDSGQGRINEQF
TRBJ2-7 | TRBV6-5 | ASSLYREYEQY
TRBJ2-3 | TRBV11-2 | ASSLRVSGTDTQY
TRBJ2-7 | TRBV6-5 | ASSYSYLYEQY
TRBJ2-7 | TRBV12-3/TRBV12-4 | ASRPAGGPSEQY
TRBJ1-5 | TRBV20-1 | SALPDRGNQPQH
TRBJ2-3 | TRBV9 | ASSALAGGPDTQY
TRBJ1-1 | TRBV20-1 | SARERSEAF
TRBJ2-5 | TRBV18 | ASSLDADRGVTQY
TRBJ1-1 | TRBV9 | ASSELDRGFTEAF
TRBJ1-1 | TRBV7-9 | ASSFGVGDTEAF
TRBJ2-3 | TRBV27 | ATSSRARFRTDTQY
TRBJ2-2 | TRBV7-8 | ASSLGAGPFGGELF
TRBJ1-4 | TRBV7-8 | ASSLGTERNEKLF
TRBJ1-2 | TRBV28 | ASSGSGYT
TRBJ1-2 | TRBV14 | ASSRETGQTRGYT
TRBJ1-6 | TRBV7-8 | ASSLASDGPLH
TRBJ1-5 | TRBV5-1 | ASSLGSGPQH
TRBJ2-7 | TRBV28 | ASSLQGREQY
TRBJ2-1 | TRBV28 | ASSPGVAGGPKTYNEQF
TRBJ1-2 | TRBV7-2 | ASSLGSLGESGYT
TRBJ2-7 | TRBV7-2 | ASSLPRGITYEQY
TRBJ1-3 | TRBV15 | ATSRDSAAAGNTIY
TRBJ2-7 | TRBV20-1 | SARVWKGQGDYEQY
TRBJ1-5 | TRBV19 | ASTRQEDQPQH
TRBJ2-1 | TRBV12-3/TRBV12-4 | ASKRLNEQF
TRBJ2-2 | TRBV3-1 | ASSSPFGNTGELF
TRBJ1-5 | TRBV6-1 | ASRTGISNQPQH
TRBJ2-3 | TRBV20-1 | SAGPGAGGADTQY